A selection of T cell receptor beta chains follows, all from one sample in a study of human T cells and chemical hapten exposure. TCRdb ran MiXCR on the RACE reads and lists one entry per CDR3 protein. The repertoire holds fewer than 80,000 distinct CDR3 sequences, with 9.5% to 12% as singletons. This material consisted of whole blood, taken in connection with sensitization to the hapten diphenylcyclopropenone (DPC). The receptors come from a woman aged 25 to 39 with alopecia areata. Some clones in this sample may be carry-over from other donors' samples. Each CDR3 is given with its conserved first and last residue. D genes are given only for firm matches. A row's size may be missing; if present it is once, few, many or a size class.

TRBV29-1	TRBJ2-1	many	NA	CSVGNNEQFF	TGCAGCGTTGGGAACAATGAGCAGTTCTTC
TRBV28	TRBJ2-7	few	NA	CASSLVSGGGRGRYEQYF	TGTGCCAGCAGTTTAGTCAGCGGAGGGGGACGGGGTCGCTACGAGCAGTACTTC
TRBV28	TRBJ1-5	NA	NA	CASSPGRNYQPQHF	TGTGCCAGCAGCCCTGGACGGAACTATCAGCCCCAGCATTTT
TRBV4-3	TRBJ2-1	many	TRBD2	CASSPRLAGASNEQFF	TGCGCCAGCAGCCCAAGACTAGCGGGGGCCAGCAATGAGCAGTTCTTC
TRBV15	TRBJ1-3	few	NA	CATRPTRTGNTIYF	TGTGCCACCAGACCCACTCGGACGGGAAACACCATATATTTT
TRBV7-2	TRBJ1-1	NA	NA	CASSLSSGVTEAFF	TGTGCCAGCAGCTTAAGCAGCGGGGTCACTGAAGCTTTCTTT
TRBV7-2	TRBJ2-1	NA	TRBD2	CASRVGLANEQFF	TGTGCCAGCAGGGTGGGACTAGCGAATGAGCAGTTCTTC
TRBV7-7	TRBJ1-1	few	NA	CASSLNENTEAFF	TGTGCTAGCAGCTTAAACGAGAACACTGAAGCTTTCTTT
TRBV6-2/TRBV6-3	TRBJ2-3	many	TRBD1	CASSSATGGKGDTQYF	TGTGCCAGCAGTTCCGCGACAGGGGGCAAGGGAGATACGCAGTATTTT
TRBV5-6	TRBJ1-1	many	NA	CASSRGQRNTEAFF	TGTGCCAGCAGCCGTGGACAGAGGAACACTGAAGCTTTCTTT
TRBV29-1	TRBJ1-2	few	NA	CSVRDGVVGYTF	TGCAGCGTTCGGGACGGTGTCGTTGGCTACACCTTC
TRBV6-1	TRBJ1-5	NA	NA	CASIPPAGSNQPQHF	TGTGCCAGCATTCCGCCTGCGGGGAGCAATCAGCCCCAGCATTTT
TRBV28	TRBJ2-3	NA	TRBD2	CASSRGLAGVDTQYF	TGTGCCAGCAGCCGGGGACTAGCGGGAGTAGATACGCAGTATTTT
TRBV30	TRBJ2-7	few	NA	CAWSVSRLRPYEQYF	TGTGCCTGGAGTGTATCCCGTCTCCGACCCTACGAGCAGTACTTC
TRBV20-1	TRBJ2-7	NA	TRBD2	CSADPGGSNEQYF	TGCAGTGCTGACCCGGGGGGATCTAACGAGCAGTACTTC
TRBV20-1	TRBJ2-3	few	TRBD2	CSAMPSIAGSTDTQYF	TGCAGTGCAATGCCCTCAATAGCGGGTAGCACAGATACGCAGTATTTT
TRBV20-1	TRBJ2-7	NA	NA	CSPRPARLYEQYF	TGCAGCCCTAGACCTGCCAGGCTCTACGAGCAGTACTTC
TRBV29-1	TRBJ2-7	NA	NA	CSVVLPGAYEQYF	TGCAGCGTTGTCCTTCCGGGAGCCTACGAGCAGTACTTC
TRBV15	TRBJ1-1	few	NA	CATSRVFQGRAFF	TGTGCCACCAGCAGAGTTTTTCAGGGGAGAGCTTTCTTT
TRBV18	TRBJ2-2	few	NA	CASSSIQGAGELFF	TGTGCCAGCTCATCAATACAGGGCGCCGGGGAGCTGTTTTTT
TRBV6-6	TRBJ2-7	many	NA	CASSYSTSVSSLKYEQYF	TGTGCCAGCAGTTACTCAACCAGTGTGTCTAGCTTGAAATACGAGCAGTACTTC
TRBV5-1	TRBJ2-7	NA	NA	CASRQNSLSSYEQYF	TGCGCCAGCAGACAAAACAGCCTCAGCTCCTACGAGCAGTACTTC
TRBV4-1	TRBJ1-2	many	NA	CASSRVEGDYGYTF	TGCGCCAGCAGCCGGGTCGAGGGAGACTATGGCTACACCTTC
TRBV6-2/TRBV6-3	TRBJ1-3	few	TRBD1	CASSSTETGQLNF	TGTGCCAGCAGTTCAACGGAAACGGGACAGCTCAATTTT
TRBV10-3	TRBJ2-3	NA	NA	CASRPGLGDTQYF	TGTGCCAGCCGACCGGGGCTTGGAGATACGCAGTATTTT
TRBV29-1	TRBJ2-1	NA	NA	CSVAGPSSNEQFF	TGCAGCGTCGCCGGGCCGTCCAGCAATGAGCAGTTCTTC
TRBV20-1	TRBJ2-7	few	TRBD2	CSARGRGDEQYF	TGCAGTGCTAGAGGTCGGGGGGACGAGCAGTACTTC
TRBV29-1	TRBJ1-3	few	TRBD1	CSVGQGGNTIYF	TGCAGCGTAGGACAGGGTGGAAACACCATATATTTT
TRBV7-9	TRBJ1-4	NA	NA	CASTGEGSHNEKLFF	TGTGCCAGCACCGGAGAGGGCTCTCATAATGAAAAACTGTTTTTT
TRBV28	TRBJ2-6	NA	NA	CASSHFQGGANVLTF	TGTGCCAGCAGTCATTTCCAGGGAGGGGCCAACGTCCTGACTTTC
TRBV28	TRBJ1-6	once	TRBD1	CASSSSYRGPHSPLHF	TGTGCCAGCAGTTCATCATACAGGGGTCCTCATTCACCCCTCCACTTT
TRBV3-1	TRBJ2-2	NA	NA	CASSQQGTGELFF	TGTGCCAGCAGCCAACAGGGTACCGGGGAGCTGTTTTTT
TRBV29-1	TRBJ2-7	NA	NA	CSVGRQGGYEQYF	TGCAGCGTTGGGAGACAGGGAGGGTACGAGCAGTACTTC
TRBV6-1	TRBJ1-2	NA	NA	CASSIQKYYGYTF	TGTGCCAGCAGCATACAGAAGTACTATGGCTACACCTTC
TRBV6-2/TRBV6-3	TRBJ1-5	few	NA	CASSYSNLQPQHF	TGTGCCAGCAGTTACTCGAACTTGCAGCCCCAGCATTTT
TRBV6-2/TRBV6-3	TRBJ1-1	NA	NA	CASRKFLASSNTEAFF	TGTGCCAGCAGAAAATTTCTGGCCAGCTCGAACACTGAAGCTTTCTTT
TRBV12-3/TRBV12-4	TRBJ2-3	few	NA	CASSLPSGVSTDTQYF	TGTGCCAGCAGTTTACCTAGTGGGGTCAGCACAGATACGCAGTATTTT
TRBV28	TRBJ1-1	NA	NA	CASRFNAVEAFF	TGTGCCAGCAGATTCAACGCCGTCGAAGCTTTCTTT
TRBV20-1	TRBJ1-1	few	NA	CSARDQTITEAFF	TGCAGTGCTAGGGATCAGACAATCACTGAAGCTTTCTTT
TRBV5-1	TRBJ2-2	few	TRBD1	CASSIQGDVTGELFF	TGCGCCAGCAGCATTCAGGGGGATGTCACCGGGGAGCTGTTTTTT
TRBV11-2	TRBJ2-7	few	NA	CASSFGGSYEQYF	TGTGCCAGCAGCTTTGGAGGGTCCTACGAGCAGTACTTC
TRBV6-2/TRBV6-3	TRBJ2-3	many	NA	CASSLPDSTDTQYF	TGTGCCAGCAGCCTACCTGACAGCACAGATACGCAGTATTTT
TRBV6-6	TRBJ1-5	many	NA	CASSNQRQPQHF	TGTGCCAGCAGTAACCAAAGACAGCCCCAGCATTTT
TRBV12-3/TRBV12-4	TRBJ1-1	many	NA	CASSLVRGEAFF	TGTGCCAGCAGTTTAGTCCGGGGGGAAGCTTTCTTT
TRBV20-1	TRBJ2-3	few	TRBD2	CSAPLLAGGPDTQYF	TGCAGTGCCCCCTTACTAGCGGGGGGACCAGATACGCAGTATTTT
TRBV29-1	TRBJ1-5	many	TRBD1	CSVSSGQGVSQPQHF	TGCAGCGTTTCCTCGGGACAGGGAGTTAGTCAGCCCCAGCATTTT
TRBV9	TRBJ2-2	many	NA	CASSARGDAGELFF	TGTGCCAGCAGCGCCCGCGGGGACGCCGGGGAGCTGTTTTTT
TRBV18	TRBJ1-1	few	TRBD1	CASSPRQGAIAFF	TGTGCCAGCTCACCGCGACAGGGCGCAATAGCTTTCTTT
TRBV6-5	TRBJ2-4	few	NA	CASSGDGKNIQYF	TGTGCCAGCAGTGGCGACGGGAAAAACATTCAGTACTTC
TRBV9	TRBJ2-3	few	TRBD2	CASSSRGGLTDTQYF	TGTGCCAGCAGCTCCCGCGGGGGTTTAACAGATACGCAGTATTTT
TRBV20-1	TRBJ2-5	many	TRBD2	CSAELAGGSQETQYF	TGCAGTGCTGAACTAGCGGGAGGGTCCCAAGAGACCCAGTACTTC
TRBV6-2/TRBV6-3	TRBJ1-1	many	NA	CASTDAQGRSMNTEAFF	TGTGCCAGCACCGACGCCCAGGGGCGTAGCATGAACACTGAAGCTTTCTTT